These T cell receptor beta chains were read from a single sample in a study of blood T cell repertoires in COVID-19. Generated by immunoSEQ multiplex PCR, the TCRdb table keeps only in-frame clones and is missing some. Of around 200,000 clones in the sample, roughly 90% were seen once. Source material: PBMCs or T cells enriched from blood (not recorded which). Receptors were obtained from a woman in her 30s who had recovered from COVID-19. The CDR3 runs from the conserved cysteine through the conserved F or W. The D gene is left open where the match is weak. Clone size is stated in some rows and not others, as once, few, many or a class when expanded.

size: .; D: .; J: TRBJ1-1; V: TRBV5-6; DNA: TGTGCCACCAACAGGAACATGAACACTGAAGCTTTCTTT; CDR3: CATNRNMNTEAFF
size: .; D: .; J: TRBJ2-3; V: TRBV5-1; DNA: TGCGCCAGCAGCTTGGTAACAGATACGCAGTATTTT; CDR3: CASSLVTDTQYF
size: .; D: TRBD1; J: TRBJ2-7; V: TRBV14; DNA: TGTGCCAGCAGCCAGACAGGGAGAGGATACGAGCAGTACTTC; CDR3: CASSQTGRGYEQYF
size: .; D: TRBD2; J: TRBJ2-6; V: TRBV18; DNA: TGTGCCAGCTCACCAAGCGGGGGTTCGGGGGCCAACGTCCTGACTTTC; CDR3: CASSPSGGSGANVLTF
size: .; D: .; J: TRBJ2-7; V: TRBV11-3; DNA: TGTGCCAGCAGCTTTCCCACCATAGCCTACGAGCAGTACTTC; CDR3: CASSFPTIAYEQYF
size: .; D: .; J: TRBJ1-2; V: TRBV6-5; DNA: TGTGCCAGCAGGTCCGACAGGAGGTATGGCTACACCTTC; CDR3: CASRSDRRYGYTF
size: once; D: TRBD1; J: TRBJ1-2; V: TRBV14; DNA: TGTGCCAGCAGCCAATCTGCAGGGGGCCAAGGGGGCTACACCTTC; CDR3: CASSQSAGGQGGYTF
size: .; D: .; J: TRBJ2-1; V: TRBV28; DNA: TGTGCCAGCAGTTTGGGGGAGGCTTACTGGAATGAGCAGTTCTTC; CDR3: CASSLGEAYWNEQFF
size: .; D: TRBD1; J: TRBJ2-7; V: TRBV19; DNA: TGTGCCAGTAGTCCTACCGGGACAGTTGCCTACGAGCAGTACTTC; CDR3: CASSPTGTVAYEQYF
size: .; D: TRBD2; J: TRBJ2-3; V: TRBV11-3; DNA: TGTGCCAGCAGCAATACAACTAAGAATAGCGGGACACGCACAGATACGCAGTATTTT; CDR3: CASSNTTKNSGTRTDTQYF
size: .; D: .; J: TRBJ2-6; V: TRBV11-2; DNA: TGTGCCAGCAGAGGGGGACGGCTGAGCTCTGGGGCCAACGTCCTGACTTTC; CDR3: CASRGGRLSSGANVLTF
size: .; D: .; J: TRBJ1-1; V: TRBV11-2; DNA: TGTGCCAGCAGCCAGGGGTACACTGAAGCTTTCTTT; CDR3: CASSQGYTEAFF
size: many; D: TRBD1; J: TRBJ1-2; V: TRBV27; DNA: TGTGCCACCTACAATGTCAACGAAGACAGGGCAGGTGGCTACACCTTC; CDR3: CATYNVNEDRAGGYTF
size: .; D: TRBD2; J: TRBJ2-1; V: TRBV14; DNA: TGTGCCAGCAGCCGACAAGCGGGAATCGGGAATGAGCAGTTCTTC; CDR3: CASSRQAGIGNEQFF
size: once; D: TRBD2; J: TRBJ2-3; V: TRBV5-1; DNA: TGCGCCAGCAGCTTTAGCGGGGGCCGCACAGATACGCAGTATTTT; CDR3: CASSFSGGRTDTQYF
size: .; D: .; J: TRBJ1-1; V: TRBV10-3; DNA: TGTGCCATCGGAGAGACAGGTATATCTGAAGCTTTCTTT; CDR3: CAIGETGISEAFF
size: .; D: TRBD2; J: TRBJ2-2; V: TRBV15; DNA: TGTGCCACCAGCAGAGAGGGGACTAGGTCGTGGACCGGGGAGCTGTTTTTT; CDR3: CATSREGTRSWTGELFF
size: .; D: .; J: TRBJ2-2; V: TRBV3-1/TRBV3-2; DNA: TGTGCCAGCAGCCATACTAGCTCGCGCACCGGGGAGCTGTTTTTT; CDR3: CASSHTSSRTGELFF
size: .; D: .; J: TRBJ1-6; V: TRBV4-2; DNA: TGTGCCAGCAGCGAAGCGGGGGGATCAAGCGGAAATTCACCCCTCCACTTT; CDR3: CASSEAGGSSGNSPLHF
size: .; D: .; J: TRBJ2-3; V: TRBV7-9; DNA: TGTGCCAGCAGCTTTTCGCTACAGGGCCCAATACACGAAGATACGCAGTATTTT; CDR3: CASSFSLQGPIHEDTQYF
size: .; D: TRBD1; J: TRBJ2-7; V: TRBV2; DNA: TGTGCCAGCAGAGGACAGGGGGTTGGATCCTACGAGCAGTACTTC; CDR3: CASRGQGVGSYEQYF
size: .; D: .; J: TRBJ1-5; V: TRBV19; DNA: TGTGCCAGTAGTTTTAGCAGCAATCAGCCCCAGCATTTT; CDR3: CASSFSSNQPQHF
size: .; D: TRBD1; J: TRBJ1-2; V: TRBV3-1/TRBV3-2; DNA: TGTGCCAGCAGCCAAGATTTCAGGGGGCCGGGTGGCTACACCTTC; CDR3: CASSQDFRGPGGYTF
size: .; D: .; J: TRBJ1-1; V: TRBV13; DNA: TGTGCCAGCAGCTTAACACGAAACACTGAAGCTTTCTTT; CDR3: CASSLTRNTEAFF
size: .; D: .; J: TRBJ1-2; V: TRBV6-5; DNA: TGTGCCAGCAGTTACCCGGGTGATGGCTACACCTTC; CDR3: CASSYPGDGYTF
size: .; D: TRBD1; J: TRBJ1-2; V: TRBV2; DNA: TGTGCCAGGGGAGGACAGGGTTTTGGCTACACCTTC; CDR3: CARGGQGFGYTF
size: .; D: TRBD1; J: TRBJ1-4; V: TRBV5-5; DNA: TGTGCCAGCAGCCAGGGGAGACAGGGACGTGAAAAACTGTTTTTT; CDR3: CASSQGRQGREKLFF
size: once; D: .; J: TRBJ2-7; V: TRBV7-9; DNA: TGTGCCAGCAGCTTAAGGGGCGCAGGGGCCGAGCAGTACTTC; CDR3: CASSLRGAGAEQYF
size: .; D: .; J: TRBJ1-3; V: TRBV4-3; DNA: TGCGCCAGCAGCCAAGCACCAGGTTTTGGAAACACCATATATTTT; CDR3: CASSQAPGFGNTIYF
size: .; D: .; J: TRBJ1-1; V: TRBV7-2; DNA: TGTGCCAGCAGCTTATTCCGGGAAAACGAAGCTTTCTTT; CDR3: CASSLFRENEAFF
size: .; D: .; J: TRBJ1-2; V: TRBV19; DNA: TGTGCCAGTAGTTGGCGATTTAGAGAGGTCTATGGCTACACCTTC; CDR3: CASSWRFREVYGYTF
size: .; D: .; J: TRBJ1-1; V: TRBV7-2; DNA: TGTGCCAGCAGCTTAGCGAGGGCAGGCACTGAAGCTTTCTTT; CDR3: CASSLARAGTEAFF
size: once; D: .; J: TRBJ1-4; V: TRBV29-1; DNA: TGCAGCGCCTCAGAAGCGCGTAATGAAAAACTGTTTTTT; CDR3: CSASEARNEKLFF
size: .; D: .; J: TRBJ2-7; V: TRBV7-3; DNA: TGTGCCAGCAGCTTAAAATTGGACACAGATCAGTACTTC; CDR3: CASSLKLDTDQYF
size: .; D: .; J: TRBJ2-7; V: TRBV5-6; DNA: TGTGCCAGCAGCTTTAGTTACGGTTCCTACGAGCAGTACTTC; CDR3: CASSFSYGSYEQYF
size: .; D: TRBD1; J: TRBJ1-1; V: TRBV7-3; DNA: TGTGCCAGCAGCTCCGATCCGGGACAGGAAGCTTTCTTT; CDR3: CASSSDPGQEAFF
size: .; D: .; J: TRBJ1-2; V: TRBV19; DNA: TGTGCCAGTAGTATAAATGGGCCTAACTATGGCTACACCTTC; CDR3: CASSINGPNYGYTF
size: .; D: .; J: TRBJ2-5; V: TRBV9; DNA: TGTGCCAGCAGCGTTGGCCAGGGTCCACTTGAGACCCAGTACTTC; CDR3: CASSVGQGPLETQYF
size: .; D: TRBD1; J: TRBJ1-2; V: TRBV5-1; DNA: TGCGCCAGCAGACTTACCGACAGGGCTAGGGATGGCTACACCTTC; CDR3: CASRLTDRARDGYTF
size: once; D: .; J: TRBJ1-6; V: TRBV11-2; DNA: TGTGCCAGCACCGTTAGGCGGGCGAATTCACCCCTCCACTTT; CDR3: CASTVRRANSPLHF
size: .; D: TRBD2; J: TRBJ2-7; V: TRBV13; DNA: TGTGCCAGCAGCCCTAGCGGGGGGCCTTCTTCCTACGAGCAGTACTTC; CDR3: CASSPSGGPSSYEQYF
size: .; D: .; J: TRBJ2-6; V: TRBV7-2; DNA: TGTGCCAGCAGCCCTTGGGGTGGACAGTCTGGGGCCAACGTCCTGACTTTC; CDR3: CASSPWGGQSGANVLTF
size: .; D: .; J: TRBJ2-2; V: TRBV13; DNA: TGTGCCAGCAGCTTCGGAGGAATCGGGACCGGGGAGCTGTTTTTT; CDR3: CASSFGGIGTGELFF
size: .; D: .; J: TRBJ1-1; V: TRBV27; DNA: TGTGCCAGCAGCCAAGGAACCAGGGGTGTGAACACTGAAGCTTTCTTT; CDR3: CASSQGTRGVNTEAFF
size: .; D: .; J: TRBJ2-1; V: TRBV4-3; DNA: TGCGCCAGCAGCCAACTAGGAGGACCCCATGGGAATGAGCAGTTCTTC; CDR3: CASSQLGGPHGNEQFF
size: .; D: .; J: TRBJ1-1; V: TRBV9; DNA: TGTGCCAGCAGCGTAGACAGGGCCCTGAACACTGAAGCTTTCTTT; CDR3: CASSVDRALNTEAFF
size: .; D: .; J: TRBJ1-1; V: TRBV7-3; DNA: TGTGCCAGCAGCCCCTCTGTAGACACTGAAGCTTTCTTT; CDR3: CASSPSVDTEAFF
size: .; D: TRBD1; J: TRBJ2-1; V: TRBV6-5; DNA: TGTGCCAGCGTTCCGCGGCAGGGGGTCAACAATGAGCAGTTCTTC; CDR3: CASVPRQGVNNEQFF
size: .; D: .; J: TRBJ2-7; V: TRBV29-1; DNA: TGCAGCGTAACAGCGGGCCAGAGCTCCTACGAGCAGTACTTC; CDR3: CSVTAGQSSYEQYF
size: .; D: .; J: TRBJ2-3; V: TRBV5-1; DNA: TGCGCCAGCAGCTTGAGCTCAGATACGCAGTATTTT; CDR3: CASSLSSDTQYF
size: .; D: .; J: TRBJ2-7; V: TRBV5-1; DNA: TGCGCCAGCAGCTCAACAGGGTCAGCAAACGAGCAGTACTTC; CDR3: CASSSTGSANEQYF